Listed below are T cell receptor beta chains from one sample, sequenced in a study of follicular helper T cells after annual influenza vaccination. Clones were read by immunoSEQ multiplex PCR, and TCRdb kept only the in-frame ones, dropping some. This table holds roughly 9,300 clones, about 82% found once. The material was CXCR5+ CD38- circulating T follicular helper cells from blood, obtained 7 days after influenza vaccination. The receptors stem from an adult who received the influenza vaccine. The conserved cysteine and the conserved F or W are not part of the CDR3 here.

cdr3_aa: ASIRTEKLF
v_call: TRBV21-1

cdr3_aa: ASSSTPSYEQY
v_call: TRBV11-2

cdr3_aa: ASSLGAESTDTQY
v_call: TRBV7-2

cdr3_aa: ASSHVGDSGNTIY
v_call: TRBV6-6

cdr3_aa: ASSQAGARGYT
v_call: TRBV4-1

cdr3_aa: ASSLEGGRDYGYT
v_call: TRBV11-1

cdr3_aa: ASSLGDRDMNTEAF
v_call: TRBV5-1

cdr3_aa: ASSLLDRGELF
v_call: TRBV7-9

cdr3_aa: ALRSGTNEKLF
v_call: TRBV30

cdr3_aa: ASSLSTGGGETQY
v_call: TRBV7-2

cdr3_aa: ASSLVPGGEETQY
v_call: TRBV5-6

cdr3_aa: ASSSSPVSYEQY
v_call: TRBV7-8

cdr3_aa: ASPKGRPDEQY
v_call: TRBV18

cdr3_aa: ASRKGATNYGYT
v_call: TRBV6-6

cdr3_aa: ASSPTTNTQY
v_call: TRBV7-2

cdr3_aa: ASSPGQTKNYGYT
v_call: TRBV9

cdr3_aa: ASSLAGGDEQY
v_call: TRBV7-9

cdr3_aa: ASRGGVVEKLF
v_call: TRBV19

cdr3_aa: ASSEWTTSYEQY
v_call: TRBV6-1

cdr3_aa: ASSLATSTGAGYT
v_call: TRBV7-9

cdr3_aa: ASRAPAGPGVGGYT
v_call: TRBV7-3

cdr3_aa: ASTRKGGNSPLH
v_call: TRBV21-1

cdr3_aa: ASSPPGMTYNEQF
v_call: TRBV14